Below, one TCR beta chain is given with its context. This sample was included in a study of blood T cell repertoires in COVID-19. Study-level background: Sites in the United States, Italy and Spain provided acute and convalescent COVID-19 samples.

Germline V gene data show CDR1 as SGHNT and CDR2 as YENEEA. Unmatched junction bases numbered 8, after V lost 1 base and J lost 4 bases. The length of the CDR3 is 17 residues. The repertoire was sequenced with immunoSEQ multiplex PCR; TCRdb's copy has only in-frame clones and lacks some. This table has about 260,000 clones, roughly 86% appearing once. Sequencing was performed on peripheral blood. The clonotype was recovered from a woman in her twenties or thirties with COVID-19, enrolled during active disease. The chain uses TRBV11-3 and TRBJ2-2, with 8 bases fitting TRBD1. CDR3 sequence reads: CASSLGYGQGSTGELFF. The CDR3 DNA is TGTGCCAGCAGCTTAGGATACGGACAGGGTTCCACCGGGGAGCTGTTTTTT. The entire variable domain, with the rest obtained from reference TRBV11-3 and TRBJ2-2, is as follows: EAGVVQSPRYKIIEKKQPVAFWCNPISGHNTLYWYLQNLGQGPELLIRYENEEAVDDSQLPKDRFSAERLKGVDSTLKIQPAELGDSAVYLCASSLGYGQGSTGELFFGEGSRLTVL.